This entry is about one T cell receptor beta chain. Its antigen is unknown. TCRdb's copy holds only in-frame clones and misses some; the assay was immunoSEQ multiplex PCR. The data hold 95,000 to 150,000 clones, with around 92% observed a single time. This record belongs to a study of T cell responses to AZD1222 COVID-19 vaccine. The CDR3 loop spans 15 amino acids. V gave up 7 bases and J gave up 7 bases, with 21 bases separating them. Germline-derived CDR1 and CDR2 are MGHRA and YSYEKL. Study-level points and caveats: Baseline seropositives among AZD1222 recipients totaled only five or six. Samples come after the peak T cell response, not at day 14. Most donors were white British and more were female, and clonal diversity was possibly underestimated.

The chain joins TRBV4-1 to TRBJ2-3; TRBD2 is a possible D gene (5 bases). The clonotype originates from an adult who received the AZD1222 COVID-19 vaccine. The material was peripheral blood, obtained 28 days after the second AZD1222 dose. The chain's CDR3 is CASNDRAGTSNTQYF. The DNA of the CDR3 is TGCGCCAGCAACGACCGGGCGGGTACGTCCAATACGCAGTATTTT.